A selection of T cell receptor beta chains follows, all from one sample in a study of T cell responses to AZD1222 COVID-19 vaccine. Sequencing used immunoSEQ multiplex PCR; TCRdb keeps in-frame clones, though not all of them. The top ten hold roughly 2% of the sample, which has about 150,000 clones, 70% to 90% seen once. The sample in question was peripheral blood, obtained on day 0 of AZD1222 vaccination. The receptors originated from an adult in good health. Each CDR3 is given with its conserved first and last residue. A D gene is named only where the DNA matches it firmly. Not all rows give a size; the values are once, few, many and, for expanded clones, a class.

d_call j_call v_call clone_size cdr3_aa cdr3_nt
NA TRBJ2-1 TRBV20-1 NA CSASPGGTSYNEQFF TGCAGTGCTAGTCCCGGCGGGACCTCCTACAATGAGCAGTTCTTC
NA TRBJ2-2 TRBV5-8 NA CASSRGTANTGELFF TGTGCCAGCAGCCGGGGGACAGCGAACACCGGGGAGCTGTTTTTT
NA TRBJ1-2 TRBV7-2 NA CASSSRTRLNYGYTF TGTGCCAGCAGTTCTCGGACGCGACTTAACTATGGCTACACCTTC
TRBD1 TRBJ1-6 TRBV9 NA CASSETGYASPLHF TGTGCCAGCAGCGAGACAGGGTATGCATCACCCCTCCACTTT
NA TRBJ2-5 TRBV7-9 NA CASSLLGGLQETQYF TGTGCCAGCAGCCTACTGGGGGGGCTCCAAGAGACCCAGTACTTC
TRBD1 TRBJ2-7 TRBV19 NA CASGDSRYEQYF TGTGCCAGTGGGGACAGCCGCTACGAGCAGTACTTC
NA TRBJ1-5 TRBV5-6 few CASSAGLYSNQPQHF TGTGCCAGCAGCGCGGGACTGTATAGCAATCAGCCCCAGCATTTT
NA TRBJ2-3 TRBV6-4 NA CASSDGMESDTQYF TGTGCCAGCAGTGACGGGATGGAGTCAGATACGCAGTATTTT
NA TRBJ2-3 TRBV27 NA CASTPEGWADTQYF TGTGCCAGCACCCCGGAGGGGTGGGCAGATACGCAGTATTTT
TRBD1 TRBJ2-2 TRBV18 NA CASSPRGQGAGGELFF TGTGCCAGCTCACCACGGGGACAGGGGGCCGGCGGGGAGCTGTTTTTT
TRBD2 TRBJ2-1 TRBV7-2 NA CASSLGGLLAGNEQFF TGTGCCAGCAGCTTAGGTGGCCTACTAGCGGGCAATGAGCAGTTCTTC
NA TRBJ2-5 TRBV19 NA CASSIRDTQETQYF TGTGCCAGTAGTATCCGGGACACCCAAGAGACCCAGTACTTC
NA TRBJ2-1 TRBV6-2/TRBV6-3 NA CASSQTYNEQFF TGTGCCAGCAGTCAGACCTACAATGAGCAGTTCTTC
TRBD1 TRBJ2-3 TRBV7-8 NA CASSWGQTTDTQYF TGTGCCAGCAGCTGGGGACAGACCACAGATACGCAGTATTTT
NA TRBJ1-5 TRBV5-6 once CASSFRQSGVGNQPQHF TGTGCCAGCAGCTTTAGACAATCAGGGGTTGGTAATCAGCCCCAGCATTTT
NA TRBJ2-7 TRBV7-3 NA CASSVRDISYEQYF TGTGCCAGCAGCGTAAGGGACATCTCCTACGAGCAGTACTTC
NA TRBJ1-1 TRBV6-1 NA CASSDRGATEAFF TGTGCCAGCAGTGACAGGGGAGCCACTGAAGCTTTCTTT
NA TRBJ2-7 TRBV6-5 NA CASKSSPNSYEQYF TGTGCCAGCAAAAGCAGCCCAAACTCCTACGAGCAGTACTTC
NA TRBJ1-5 TRBV29-1 NA CSVGSRNQPQHF TGCAGCGTTGGCAGTAGGAATCAGCCCCAGCATTTT
TRBD2 TRBJ2-1 TRBV5-1 NA CASSLPTSGSVQFF TGCGCCAGCAGCCTCCCGACTAGCGGGAGTGTGCAGTTCTTC
NA TRBJ1-3 TRBV5-1 NA CASWDGYSGNTIYF TGCGCCAGCTGGGACGGTTACTCTGGAAACACCATATATTTT
NA TRBJ1-4 TRBV7-9 NA CASSSPRGGYFEKLFF TGTGCCAGCAGCTCCCCCCGGGGGGGATATTTCGAAAAACTGTTTTTT
TRBD1 TRBJ2-2 TRBV5-6 NA CASSWRDRATGELFF TGTGCCAGCAGCTGGCGGGACAGGGCAACCGGGGAGCTGTTTTTT
NA TRBJ2-5 TRBV5-6 once CASSVGSQETQYF TGTGCCAGCAGCGTAGGGTCCCAAGAGACCCAGTACTTC
NA TRBJ2-5 TRBV5-4 NA CASSPGGGYQETQYF TGTGCCAGCAGCCCAGGAGGGGGGTACCAAGAGACCCAGTACTTC
TRBD1 TRBJ2-7 TRBV5-4 NA CASGTGAYEQYF TGTGCCAGCGGGACAGGGGCCTACGAGCAGTACTTC
NA TRBJ1-6 TRBV4-3 NA CASSQDHEGSNSPLHF TGCGCCAGCAGCCAAGATCATGAGGGTAGTAATTCACCCCTCCACTTT
NA TRBJ2-5 TRBV2 NA CASSGQGTWETQYF TGTGCCAGCAGTGGGCAAGGGACGTGGGAGACCCAGTACTTC
NA TRBJ1-1 TRBV6-4 NA CASSDSAGTRAFF TGTGCCAGCAGTGACTCCGCAGGTACGCGAGCTTTCTTT
NA TRBJ1-1 TRBV7-9 NA CASRRGPLNTEAFF TGTGCCAGCAGACGGGGGCCCTTGAACACTGAAGCTTTCTTT
NA TRBJ2-3 TRBV6-5 NA CASSYVRGNTQYF TGTGCCAGCAGTTACGTCAGGGGAAATACGCAGTATTTT
NA TRBJ1-3 TRBV9 NA CASSPQAGNTIYF TGTGCCAGCAGCCCCCAGGCGGGAAACACCATATATTTT
TRBD2 TRBJ2-3 TRBV11-2 NA CASSLGLAGGTDTQYF TGTGCCAGCAGCTTAGGCCTAGCGGGAGGCACAGATACGCAGTATTTT
NA TRBJ2-7 TRBV6-2/TRBV6-3 NA CASSYWGPRSEEQYF TGTGCCAGCAGTTACTGGGGTCCCAGGAGCGAAGAGCAGTACTTC
TRBD2 TRBJ2-5 TRBV5-3 NA CARSLSGREQETQYF TGTGCCAGAAGCCTTAGCGGGAGGGAACAAGAGACCCAGTACTTC
TRBD1 TRBJ1-2 TRBV15 NA CATSREKGARGYTF TGTGCCACCAGCAGAGAAAAGGGGGCCCGCGGCTACACCTTC
NA TRBJ1-1 TRBV11-3 NA CASSAGASVAEAFF TGTGCCAGCAGCGCCGGTGCTTCCGTTGCTGAAGCTTTCTTT
NA TRBJ1-6 TRBV6-5 NA CASSYYREYLSPLHF TGTGCCAGCAGTTATTACCGGGAGTATCTTTCACCCCTCCACTTT
NA TRBJ2-1 TRBV6-5 NA CASSYGANEQFF TGTGCCAGCAGTTACGGGGCCAATGAGCAGTTCTTC
TRBD1 TRBJ1-5 TRBV11-2 NA CASSPARRGQHNQPQHF TGTGCCAGCAGCCCTGCCCGGCGGGGACAGCACAATCAGCCCCAGCATTTT
TRBD1 TRBJ2-1 TRBV2 NA CASSEVGGAFSEQFF TGTGCCAGCAGTGAAGTAGGGGGCGCTTTCAGTGAGCAGTTCTTC
TRBD2 TRBJ2-3 TRBV6-5 NA CASSLSGRGADTQYF TGTGCCAGCAGTTTAAGCGGGAGGGGCGCAGATACGCAGTATTTT
TRBD1 TRBJ1-2 TRBV18 once CASSTDRVNGYTF TGTGCCAGCTCGACCGACAGGGTTAACGGCTACACCTTC
NA TRBJ1-1 TRBV29-1 NA CSVDRGLPNTEAFF TGCAGCGTCGACCGCGGACTGCCGAACACTGAAGCTTTCTTT
NA TRBJ1-6 TRBV5-4 NA CASSLDSDSSPLHF TGTGCCAGCAGCTTGGACAGCGATAGTTCACCCCTCCACTTT
TRBD1 TRBJ1-2 TRBV19 NA CASSRQGNYGYTF TGTGCCAGTAGTAGACAGGGGAACTATGGCTACACCTTC
TRBD1 TRBJ2-3 TRBV30 NA CAWRGTGRHLADTQYF TGTGCCTGGAGGGGGACAGGGAGACACTTAGCAGATACGCAGTATTTT
NA TRBJ2-3 TRBV30 NA CAWTSDFAPSTDTQYF TGTGCCTGGACCTCCGACTTCGCGCCTAGCACAGATACGCAGTATTTT
NA TRBJ2-7 TRBV7-7 NA CASSPDSVSYEQYF TGTGCTAGCAGCCCAGACAGTGTCTCCTACGAGCAGTACTTC